This T cell receptor beta chain was captured by sequencing in a study of blood T cells in healthy people across ages. CDR3 length equals 13 residues. Trimming took 4 bases from V and 1 from J, leaving 8 bases between them. A sample-barcoded 5' primer and a J-beta primer mix were used in a second PCR of roughly 7 to 11 cycles. TCRdb independently ran MiXCR on the 5' RACE reads; one entry per CDR3 protein. The sample holds hundreds of thousands of distinct CDR3 sequences, about 21% seen once. This clonotype appeared many times. The rearrangement joins TRBV12-3 or TRBV12-4 to TRBJ2-7; D remains unclear. The sequence was obtained from a man in his 70s in good health. Specimen: blood. As DNA, the CDR3 is TGTGCCAGCAGTTGGGCGGAGTCCTACGAGCAGTACTTC. Translation: CASSWAESYEQYF.